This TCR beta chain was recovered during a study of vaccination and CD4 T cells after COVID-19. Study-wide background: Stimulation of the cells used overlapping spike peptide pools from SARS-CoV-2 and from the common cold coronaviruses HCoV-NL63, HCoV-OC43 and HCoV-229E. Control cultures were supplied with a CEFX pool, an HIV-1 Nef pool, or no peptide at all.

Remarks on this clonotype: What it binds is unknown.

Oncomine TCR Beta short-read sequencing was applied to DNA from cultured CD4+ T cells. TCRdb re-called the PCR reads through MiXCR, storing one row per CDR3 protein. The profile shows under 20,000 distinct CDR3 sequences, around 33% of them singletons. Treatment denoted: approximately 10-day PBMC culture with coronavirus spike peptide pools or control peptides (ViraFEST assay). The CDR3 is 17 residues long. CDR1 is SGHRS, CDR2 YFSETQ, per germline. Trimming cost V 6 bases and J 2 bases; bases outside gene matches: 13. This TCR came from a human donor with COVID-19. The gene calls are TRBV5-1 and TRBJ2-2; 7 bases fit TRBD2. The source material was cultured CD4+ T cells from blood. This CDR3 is CASTSLGASGNTGELFF. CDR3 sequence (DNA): TGCGCCAGCACCTCGCTTGGGGCTAGCGGTAACACCGGGGAGCTGTTTTTT.